The rows below give T cell receptor beta chains drawn from one sample of a study of blood T cell repertoires in COVID-19. Data came from immunoSEQ multiplex PCR; TCRdb stores just in-frame clones and leaves some out. The table shows approximately 96,000 clones, with roughly nine tenths occurring only once. Source material: peripheral blood. The receptors derive from a man in his 60s with acute or convalescent COVID-19. The CDR3 runs from the conserved cysteine through the conserved F or W. Clone size is given for some rows only: seen once, a few or many times, or a class if the clone is expanded.

j_call	v_call	clone_size	cdr3_length	cdr3_aa
TRBJ2-7	TRBV21-1	.	16	CASSRPWSGSRYEQYF
TRBJ2-7	TRBV10-2	once	14	CASIGTSGSYEQYF
TRBJ1-5	TRBV30	.	14	CAWSKGLSDQPQHF
TRBJ2-3	TRBV11-3	.	13	CASSPSAADTQYF
TRBJ1-2	TRBV27	.	15	CASSPSTGGLYGYTF
TRBJ2-7	TRBV21-1	.	17	CASSKGLGGDLLYEQYF
TRBJ2-1	TRBV14	.	15	CASSRGRSPYNEQFF
TRBJ1-1	TRBV6-5	.	13	CASIQQGSTEAFF
TRBJ2-2	TRBV24-1	.	17	CATSDPNVGRNTGELFF
TRBJ2-1	TRBV11-2	once	17	CASSLGSWEGRSDEQFF
TRBJ2-3	TRBV7-2	.	15	CASSRSAYSTDTQYF
TRBJ1-6	TRBV4-2	.	15	CASSQVAGGNSPLHF
TRBJ1-5	TRBV28	.	14	CASSLGQTYQPQHF
TRBJ2-1	TRBV5-1	.	18	CASMALPSGRGSYNEQFF
TRBJ2-5	TRBV6-5	.	15	CASSRPGTGGETQYF
TRBJ1-1	TRBV15	.	14	CATSRDPGSTEAFF
TRBJ1-1	TRBV27	once	13	CASYGPMNTEAFF
TRBJ1-1	TRBV19	few	17	CASSMGGARWRDTEAFF
TRBJ2-5	TRBV6-2/TRBV6-3	.	14	CASSSTGSEETQYF
TRBJ2-3	TRBV7-3	.	17	CASSESGSPGGTDTQYF
TRBJ1-5	TRBV6-2/TRBV6-3	few	15	CASSTVPYSNQPQHF
TRBJ1-4	TRBV3-1/TRBV3-2	once	14	CASSRDSYNEKLFF
TRBJ1-4	TRBV7-9	.	14	CASSLGGINEKLFF
TRBJ2-7	TRBV5-1	.	12	CASSYGQYEQYF
TRBJ2-3	TRBV25-1	.	14	CASSSGSSTDTQYF
TRBJ2-5	TRBV7-2	.	16	CASSLETGLRGETQYF
TRBJ1-1	TRBV7-9	.	15	CASSLGGQGHTEAFF
TRBJ1-1	TRBV11-1	.	13	CASSLSRSTEAFF
TRBJ1-4	TRBV2	few	16	CASSGGGTGRNEKLFF
TRBJ2-3	TRBV4-3	.	17	CASSQETGLAGGDTQYF
TRBJ2-7	TRBV19	.	14	CASSIGLAGGEQYF
TRBJ1-4	TRBV5-1	.	15	CASSSRQGANEKLFF
TRBJ1-6	TRBV28	.	16	CASSPQGLRGNSPLHF
TRBJ2-4	TRBV6-2/TRBV6-3	few	18	CASSINRDRAIAKNIQYF
TRBJ1-6	TRBV28	.	14	CASSPRQGYSPLHF
TRBJ2-6	TRBV6-5	.	15	CASSYRGSGANVLTF
TRBJ2-3	TRBV4-2	.	16	CASSQDSGDSTDTQYF
TRBJ2-7	TRBV5-8	.	16	CASSLWTSGISYEQYF
TRBJ2-3	TRBV2	.	16	CASSEGTSGSWDTQYF
TRBJ2-5	TRBV11-1	.	16	CASSEPGGGPGETQYF